This T cell receptor beta chain was obtained from a study of shared clonotypes between healthy human individuals. Whole-study results and caveats: Memory subsets had estimated richness that was generally smaller than that of naive subsets.

The naive CD8 fraction comprised CD45RO-negative cells positively selected for CCR7 and excluded terminally differentiated effector memory CD45RA+ cells. The donors were adults (healthy and HIV-negative) with no recent acute infections or vaccinations. The donors were all Caucasian adults (living in Nashville, Tennessee). Germline CDR1 and CDR2: SQVTM and ANQGSEA. V lost 5 bases to trimming and J lost 8 bases, with 7 bases between them. This CDR3 spans 10 amino acids. Some 30,000 T cell genomes (roughly 0.2 ug DNA) went into each sorted-subset replicate. Here immunoSEQ multiplex PCR was the method, and the copy in TCRdb shows in-frame clones only, minus some. The sample has some 580,000 clones, 95% to 98% seen once. A word on this clone: Its matching antigen is unknown.

This chain joins TRBV29-1 and TRBJ2-1; D not certain. This sequence was found in a young man in good health. Sequences were obtained from naive CD8+ T cells sorted from blood. Here the CDR3 reads CSVIRDEQFF. As DNA, the CDR3 is TGCAGCGTTATACGGGATGAGCAGTTCTTC.